The 23 T cell receptor beta chains reported below all come from one sample, sequenced in a study of blood T cell repertoires in COVID-19. Assay: immunoSEQ multiplex PCR; the TCRdb copy retains only in-frame clones and omits some. The sample lists approximately 400,000 clones, more than 75% occurring once. The sample taken for sequencing was PBMCs or T cells enriched from blood (not recorded which). The origin of the receptors is a woman between 18 and 29 years old who had recovered from COVID-19.

This clone was seen a single time. This rearrangement joins TRBV5-4 to TRBJ2-2, with 8 bases identical to TRBD2. J gave up 6 bases and V 4 bases, and 11 bases lay outside the gene matches. Germline values: CDR1 SGHNT, CDR2 YYREEE (reference sequence). CDR3 length: 16 amino acids. CDR3 DNA sequence: TGTGCCAGCAGCGGGGTGACTAGCGCGACGCCCGGGGAGCTGTTTTTT. Translating it yields CASSGVTSATPGELFF.

The chain employs TRBV3-1 (or the pseudogene TRBV3-2) and TRBJ2-1; TRBD2 aligns across 8 bases. The junction had 7 bases not matched to a gene; V was cut back by 4 bases and J by 8 bases. The CDR3 loop spans 14 amino acids. Per germline, CDR1 LGHDT and CDR2 YNNKEL (reference sequence). The CDR3 nucleotides read TGTGCCAGCAGCCGTGATCGGGGGGGCTATGAGCAGTTCTTC. This sequence encodes CASSRDRGGYEQFF.

This chain links TRBV7-2 with TRBJ2-2; the D gene is possibly TRBD1 (5 bases). CDR1 and CDR2 (germline): SGHTA, FQGNSA. The CDR3 extends over 13 amino acids. V was pared by 6 bases and J by 9 bases, with 14 bases between. The CDR3 sequence is CASRPAWGRELFF. CDR3 nucleotide sequence: TGTGCCAGCAGACCTGCGTGGGGCAGGGAGCTGTTTTTT.

This clone was detected a few times. V usage is TRBV7-3 and J usage is TRBJ1-2, with 10 nucleotides matching TRBD1. The CDR3 contains 15 residues. With 4 bases clipped from V and 4 bases from J, the junction kept 6 bases outside the gene matches. CDR1 and CDR2 from the germline V gene are SGHTA and FQGTGA. CDR3 DNA sequence: TGTGCCAGCAGCTCCGACAGGGGGCAGGGCTATGGCTACACCTTC. This sequence encodes CASSSDRGQGYGYTF. Full variable domain (rest looked up from reference TRBV7-3 and TRBJ1-2): GAGVSQTPSNKVTEKGKYVELRCDPISGHTALYWYRQSLGQGPEFLIYFQGTGAADDSGLPNDRFFAVRPEGSVSTLKIQRTERGDSAVYLCASSSDRGQGYGYTFGSGTRLTVV.

The chain is built from TRBV19 and TRBJ1-2, with TRBD1 matching 7 bases. The J segment lost 5 bases and the V segment lost 6 bases, leaving 3 bases of the junction unmatched. This CDR3 region has 12 residues. Per the germline V gene, CDR1 is LNHDA and CDR2 is SQIVND (reference sequence). CDR3 nucleotides: TGTGCCAGTAGGACGGGACAGTATGGCTACACCTTC. Protein: CASRTGQYGYTF.

This clone has more than one count but fewer than ten. This sequence joins TRBV7-2 and TRBJ1-2; 9 nucleotides agree with TRBD1. CDR3 length: 15 residues. Germline V gene sequence: CDR1 SGHTA, CDR2 FQGNSA. V was pared by 1 base and J by 1 base, with 1 base of the junction left unmatched. The chain's CDR3 is CASSLGGQGNYGYTF. CDR3 in DNA: TGTGCCAGCAGCTTAGGGGGACAGGGTAACTATGGCTACACCTTC.

This sequence joins TRBV6-5 and TRBJ1-1; D remains unclear. The CDR3 extends over 15 amino acids. Germline CDR1 and CDR2: MNHEY and SVGAGI. Between the trimmed V and J ends, which lost 2 bases and 10 bases, there was a span of 20 bases. CDR3 sequence reads: CASSYTPSGSLGAFF. DNA of the CDR3: TGTGCCAGCAGTTACACCCCATCGGGATCGTTGGGAGCTTTCTTT.

This clone was observed a handful of times. The J gene is TRBJ1-3, the V gene TRBV20-1; a weak D match, TRBD1 (5 bases). Germline CDR1 DFQATT, CDR2 SNEGSKA (reference sequence). V lost 3 bases to trimming and J lost 0 bases, with 9 bases between them. The CDR3 is made up of 14 amino acids. The CDR3 region has the DNA TGCAGTGCTAGTTCAGGGTACTCTGGAAACACCATATATTTT. Translation gives CSASSGYSGNTIYF.

V usage is TRBV10-2 and J usage is TRBJ1-1; TRBD1 aligns across 7 bases. The CDR3 totals 14 residues. Germline trimming cut 2 bases from V and 13 bases from J; bases unmatched to any gene: 13. The V gene's germline CDR1 is WSHSY and CDR2 SAAADI. The DNA for the CDR3 is TGCGCCAGCAGTGAGGGAGGGGGCGATACCGAGGGTTTCTTT. This translates into CASSEGGGDTEGFF.

The chain employs TRBV19 and TRBJ1-1, with TRBD1 matching 8 bases. From germline, CDR1 is LNHDA and CDR2 SQIVND (reference sequence). The trim removed 7 bases at V and 2 bases at J, leaving 6 bases unmatched. The CDR3 is 14 amino acids. Here the CDR3 DNA reads TGTGCCAGTAATAAGGGACAGGCAAACACTGAAGCTTTCTTT. As protein: CASNKGQANTEAFF.

V and J are TRBV5-1 and TRBJ1-5; D is possibly TRBD1 (5 bases). The ends were cut back, 5 bases at V and 4 bases at J, with 10 bases in the middle. Germline-derived CDR1 and CDR2 are SGHRS and YFSETQ. The CDR3 has 13 amino acids. The CDR3 here is CASRSTVNQPQHF. In DNA, the CDR3 is TGCGCCAGCAGATCGACAGTTAATCAGCCCCAGCATTTT.

This sequence joins TRBV7-8 and TRBJ2-3; D possibly corresponds to TRBD1 (7 bases). The germline V gene has CDR1 SGHVS and CDR2 FQNEAQ. The CDR3 spans 17 residues. V was shortened by 3 bases and J by 0 bases, with 16 bases between the two germline ends. Written as DNA, the CDR3 is TGTGCCAGCAGCTTCCCTCGGAGGGGGCCCAGCACAGATACGCAGTATTTT. Amino acids: CASSFPRRGPSTDTQYF.

This clone appeared a few times. The CDR3: CASGLYGEYNSPLHF. The CDR3 bases are TGTGCTAGTGGTTTGTACGGGGAGTATAATTCACCCCTCCACTTT. The rearrangement uses TRBV12-5 and TRBJ1-6; D is ambiguous. V lost 2 bases and J lost 4, with 9 bases in between. CDR1 is LGHNT and CDR2 is FRNRAP in the germline V gene. This CDR3 has 15 residues.

This chain links TRBV7-8 with TRBJ1-6, with TRBD1 matching over 8 bases. From germline, CDR1 is SGHVS and CDR2 FQNEAQ. Losses at the gene ends were 1 base for V and 7 bases for J; bases not matched to a gene: 9. The CDR3 contains 17 residues. In DNA form, the CDR3 reads TGTGCCAGCAGCTTAGGCCTGACAGGGGACCTCAATTCACCCCTCCACTTT. It codes for CASSLGLTGDLNSPLHF.

The chain uses TRBV5-6 and TRBJ2-7, with 7 positions matching TRBD1. The CDR3 covers 14 residues. J lost 5 bases, V lost 0 bases, and 5 bases had no gene match. Germline CDR1 reads SGHDT; CDR2 reads YYEEEE. The CDR3 region has the DNA TGTGCCAGCAGCTTGGGACAGGGCGTCAACGAGCAGTACTTC. It is translated as CASSLGQGVNEQYF.

The CDR3 here is CASSIDRMDRDTEAFF. In nucleotides, the CDR3 is TGTGCCAGTAGTATAGATCGAATGGACAGGGACACTGAAGCTTTCTTT. V and J are TRBV19 and TRBJ1-1; 8 bases agree with TRBD1. Germline V gives CDR1 LNHDA, CDR2 SQIVND (reference sequence). V lost 0 bases, J lost 3 bases, and 6 bases stayed unmatched. The CDR3 sequence is 16 residues long. Full variable domain (outside the CDR3, taken from reference TRBV19 and TRBJ1-1): DGGITQSPKYLFRKEGQNVTLSCEQNLNHDAMYWYRQDPGQGLRLIYYSQIVNDFQKGDIAEGYSVSREKKESFPLTVTSAQKNPTAFYLCASSIDRMDRDTEAFFGQGTRLTVV.

The chain links TRBV19 to TRBJ2-7; 7 nucleotides match TRBD2. Losses at the gene ends were 5 bases for V and 8 bases for J; bases not matched to a gene: 21. CDR3 size: 17 residues. Germline loops: CDR1 LNHDA, CDR2 SQIVND (reference sequence). The CDR3 sequence is CASSASRGDVLSSKQYF. As DNA, the CDR3 is TGTGCCAGTAGTGCGAGTCGGGGGGACGTGTTGTCAAGTAAGCAGTACTTC.

The chain has TRBV9 and TRBJ2-2; the D is unclear. Trimming left V 3 bases short and J 4 bases short, with 7 bases between. From germline, CDR1 is SGDLS and CDR2 YYNGEE. The CDR3 has 13 residues. The CDR3 is CASSGLITGELFF. CDR3 in DNA: TGTGCCAGCAGCGGACTTATCACCGGGGAGCTGTTTTTT.

Concerning this clone itself: This specimen includes other DNA sequences encoding the same CDR3. The chain is built from TRBV24-1 and TRBJ2-5; TRBD1 matches 10 bases. The CDR3 is 13 residues long. After removal of 9 bases from V and 3 bases from J, the junction contained 3 bases not matched to a gene. Germline loops: CDR1 KGHDR, CDR2 SFDVKD. The CDR3 is CATRGTGEETQYF. In DNA, the CDR3 is TGTGCCACCCGGGGGACAGGGGAAGAGACCCAGTACTTC.

The table lists this clone with a count of one. This chain joins TRBV7-9 and TRBJ1-2; 9 bases match TRBD1. The CDR3 is 14 residues long. The germline gives CDR1 SEHNR, CDR2 FQNEAQ (reference sequence). The ends lost 6 bases at V and 4 bases at J; junction bases unmatched: 6. The CDR3 DNA follows: TGTGCCAGCAGTCGGACAGGGGCAGGCTATGGCTACACCTTC. Its translation: CASSRTGAGYGYTF.

V is TRBV6-6 and J is TRBJ1-3, with TRBD1 matching over 10 bases. Germline CDR1 is MNHNY and CDR2 is SVGAGI (reference sequence). The CDR3 runs 15 residues. V lost 2 bases, J lost 2 bases, and 0 bases stayed unmatched. CDR3 coding DNA: TGTGCCAGCAGTTACGACAGGGGGCCTGGAAACACCATATATTTT. Its translation is CASSYDRGPGNTIYF.

This chain connects TRBV2 to TRBJ1-1, with a weak D call TRBD1 (5 bases). Between the trimmed V and J ends, which lost 8 bases and 0 bases, there was a span of 16 bases. Germline-derived CDR1 and CDR2 are SNHLY and FYNNEI. The CDR3 loop spans 15 amino acids. CDR3 region: CASLKGISMNTEAFF. In DNA, the CDR3 is TGTGCCAGCTTAAAGGGGATCAGTATGAACACTGAAGCTTTCTTT.

In this sample, this clone turned up a few times. This chain uses TRBV27 with TRBJ2-1; no definite D call. This CDR3 contains 14 residues. V lost 2 bases and J lost 4, with 9 bases in between. Germline assignment: CDR1 MNHEY and CDR2 SMNVEV (reference sequence). In nucleotides, the CDR3 is TGTGCCAGCAGTTTAAGCCCCATTTACAATGAGCAGTTCTTC. It yields the protein CASSLSPIYNEQFF.